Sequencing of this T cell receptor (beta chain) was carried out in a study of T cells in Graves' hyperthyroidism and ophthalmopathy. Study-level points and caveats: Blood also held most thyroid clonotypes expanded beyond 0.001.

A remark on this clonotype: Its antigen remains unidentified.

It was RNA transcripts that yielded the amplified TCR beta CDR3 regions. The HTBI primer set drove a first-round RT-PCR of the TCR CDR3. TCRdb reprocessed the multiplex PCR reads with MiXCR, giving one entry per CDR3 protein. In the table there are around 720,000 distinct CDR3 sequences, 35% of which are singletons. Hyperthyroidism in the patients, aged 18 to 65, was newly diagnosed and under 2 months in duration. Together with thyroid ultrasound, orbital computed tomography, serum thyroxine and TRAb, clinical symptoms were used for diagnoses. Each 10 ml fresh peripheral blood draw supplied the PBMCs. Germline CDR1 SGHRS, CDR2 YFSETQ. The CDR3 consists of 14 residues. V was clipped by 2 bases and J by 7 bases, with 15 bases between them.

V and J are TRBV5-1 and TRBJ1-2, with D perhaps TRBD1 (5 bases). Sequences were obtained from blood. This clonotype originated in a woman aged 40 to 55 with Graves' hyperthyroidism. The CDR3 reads CASSLSQGPAGYTF. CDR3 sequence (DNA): TGCGCCAGCAGCTTATCCCAGGGCCCGGCTGGCTACACCTTC.